One TCR beta chain is described in this entry. Blood specimens came from baseline, cycle 4 day 1, and cycle 7 day 1. Profiled with immunoSEQ multiplex PCR; TCRdb holds only in-frame clones, not every one. Here the sample spans under 100,000 clones, roughly 80% being singletons. The CDR3 has 13 residues. CDR1 SGHNT and CDR2 YYREEE come from the germline V gene (reference sequence). V gave up 3 bases and J gave up 4 bases; unmatched junction bases: 0. This sample is drawn from a study of OX40 agonist ivuxolimab in advanced cancers. The sample here was CD4+ or CD8+ T cells sorted from blood, taken in a trial of the OX40 agonist ivuxolimab. The source is an adult with an advanced solid tumor such as melanoma, head and neck, liver or kidney cancer. The chain uses TRBV5-4 and TRBJ2-2, with 7 bases fitting TRBD1. The CDR3 DNA reads TGTGCCAGCAGCTGGGACAGCACCGGGGAGCTGTTTTTT. This translates into CASSWDSTGELFF.